These 16 T cell receptor beta chains originate from one sample sequenced in a study of shared clonotypes between healthy human individuals. Sequencing was performed with immunoSEQ multiplex PCR; in TCRdb, only in-frame clones are kept and a portion is missing. The sample consists of some 1 million clones, 70% to 80% of them appearing once. The specimen was memory CD4+ T cells sorted from blood. Documented subset: CD45RA-negative fraction. These receptors originate from a man younger than 35 in good health.

This clone was counted between two and nine times. The chain has TRBV9 and TRBJ2-1; TRBD2 matches 11 bases. Germline lookup yields CDR1 SGDLS and CDR2 YYNGEE. The CDR3 contains 15 residues. V lost 0 bases to trimming and J lost 9 bases; unmatched junction nucleotides: 5. As DNA, the CDR3 is TGTGCCAGCAGCGTAGTTGGGACTAGCGGCTTTGAGCAGTTCTTC. Its protein product is CASSVVGTSGFEQFF.

The chain recombines TRBV2 with TRBJ2-7; 12 bases line up with TRBD2. The ends lost 6 bases at V and 1 base at J; junction bases unmatched: 4. The CDR3 contains 15 residues. Germline CDR1 reads SNHLY; CDR2 reads FYNNEI. CDR3 region: CASSPGTSGSYEQYF. In DNA form, the CDR3 reads TGTGCCAGCAGCCCCGGGACTAGCGGGTCCTACGAGCAGTACTTC.

The chain has TRBV5-1 and TRBJ2-2; D might be TRBD1 or TRBD2, each matching 5 bases. The V and J ends lost 1 base and 1 base respectively, with 14 bases between them. CDR3 length: 17 amino acids. The V gene's germline CDR1 is SGHRS and CDR2 YFSETQ. This CDR3 reads CASSLSWGNRNTGELFF. The CDR3 DNA is TGCGCCAGCAGCTTGTCGTGGGGGAACCGGAACACCGGGGAGCTGTTTTTT.

At least ten counts were recorded for this clone. This same CDR3 is encoded by further DNA sequences in the sample. V usage is TRBV28 and J usage is TRBJ1-3; D uncertain. The CDR3 sequence is 13 residues long. Trimming removed 1 base from V and 4 bases from J, with 5 bases in between. CDR1 is MDHEN and CDR2 is SYDVKM in the germline V gene. CDR3 sequence reads: CASSLSSGNTIYF. The CDR3 DNA is TGTGCCAGCAGTTTATCCAGCGGAAACACCATATATTTT.

In this sample, this clone turned up a few times. The sample has other DNA sequences that encode this CDR3 too. CDR3 nucleotides: TGTGCCAGCAGCCTCGGACGGAACACTGAAGCTTTCTTT. The encoded protein is CASSLGRNTEAFF. The chain employs TRBV28 and TRBJ1-1; no firm D call. The CDR3 is 13 residues long. Trimming took off 6 bases at V and 1 base at J, with 9 bases between the two ends. Germline V gene lookup returns CDR1 MDHEN and CDR2 SYDVKM.

This chain connects TRBV5-1 to TRBJ2-1, with D perhaps matching TRBD2 (5 bases). Germline CDR1 and CDR2: SGHRS and YFSETQ. The V gene lost 7 bases and the J gene lost 6 bases, with 20 bases spanning the gap. This CDR3 contains 15 residues. For the CDR3, the DNA is TGCGCCAGCGAAGCGACGGGGTCGCCCGCCAATGAGCAGTTCTTC. It is translated as CASEATGSPANEQFF.

Details on this clone: With only one base between it and a far larger clone, this is likely a read error. Different DNA sequences within this sample yield the same CDR3. The chain has TRBV5-8 and TRBJ1-3, with D maybe TRBD1 (6 bases). There are 14 residues in the CDR3. V gave up 3 bases and J gave up 0 bases, with 7 bases separating them. The germline CDR1 and CDR2 sequences are SGHTS and YDEGEE. CDR3 in DNA: TGTGCCAGCAGCTACAGGGACTCTGGAAACACCATATATTTT. It translates to CASSYRDSGNTIYF.

CDR3 sequence (DNA): TGTGCCAGCAGTGCTCCGGGCTCCAGGGAGTTCTTC. Translating it yields CASSAPGSREFF. The chain carries TRBV6-6 and TRBJ2-1; perhaps TRBD1 as D (5 bases). This CDR3 contains 12 residues. The germline V and J ends were trimmed by 5 bases and 14 bases, with 16 bases remaining between them. Per the germline V gene, CDR1 is MNHNY and CDR2 is SVGAGI (reference sequence).

Comment on this clone: A read error may be the cause here, since a much bigger clone is one base away. Additional DNA sequences in this sample encode the identical CDR3. The J gene is TRBJ1-1, the V gene TRBV30; TRBD1 might be the D (5 bases). The CDR3 spans 13 residues. The germline gives CDR1 GTSNPN, CDR2 SVGIG (reference sequence). CDR3 in amino acids: CAWSHTGRTEAFF. CDR3 nucleotides: TGTGCCTGGAGTCATACGGGACGCACTGAGGCTTTCTTT. Complete variable domain (other parts from reference TRBV30 and TRBJ1-1): SQTIHQWPATLVQPVGSPLSLECTVEGTSNPNLYWYRQAAGRGLQLLFYSVGIGQISSEVPQNLSASRPQDRQFILSSKKLLLSDSGFYLCAWSHTGRTEAFFGQGTRLTVV.

This clone was found once. This sequence joins TRBV7-6 and TRBJ2-7, with 9 positions matching TRBD2. V lost 5 bases to trimming and J lost 2 bases; unmatched junction nucleotides: 7. There are 15 residues in the CDR3. The V gene's germline CDR1 is SGHVS and CDR2 FNYEAQ. The CDR3 DNA follows: TGTGCCAGCAGCCCACCGGCGGGAGGGCCCTACGAGCAGTACTTC. Translating it yields CASSPPAGGPYEQYF.

This chain joins TRBV5-1 and TRBJ2-2; 8 bases line up with TRBD1. The CDR3 is made up of 16 amino acids. CDR1 is SGHRS and CDR2 is YFSETQ in the germline V gene. The ends lost 1 base at V and 1 base at J; junction bases unmatched: 3. The CDR3 loop is CASSLIQGVNTGELFF. CDR3 sequence (DNA): TGCGCCAGCAGCTTGATACAGGGGGTGAACACCGGGGAGCTGTTTTTT. Full variable domain (rest looked up from reference TRBV5-1 and TRBJ2-2): KAGVTQTPRYLIKTRGQQVTLSCSPISGHRSVSWYQQTPGQGLQFLFEYFSETQRNKGNFPGRFSGRQFSNSRSEMNVSTLELGDSALYLCASSLIQGVNTGELFFGEGSRLTVL.

The chain combines TRBV6-6 with TRBJ2-7; possibly TRBD1 for D (6 bases). The CDR3 runs 15 residues. Per germline, CDR1 MNHNY and CDR2 SVGAGI (reference sequence). Trimming shortened V by 2 bases and J by 2 bases, and 13 bases separated the two germline ends. CDR3 sequence: CASSYITGKAYEQYF. The CDR3 region has the DNA TGTGCCAGCAGTTACATTACAGGGAAGGCCTACGAGCAGTACTTC.

The CDR3 DNA is TGTGCCAGCAGCTACCGACAGGGCGCTGAAGCTTTCTTT. It encodes CASSYRQGAEAFF. This chain uses TRBV7-9 with TRBJ1-1, with TRBD1 matching over 7 bases. V shed 4 bases and J 6 bases; nucleotides not matched to a gene: 5. This CDR3 spans 13 amino acids. Germline V gene data show CDR1 as SEHNR and CDR2 as FQNEAQ (reference sequence).

This sequence joins TRBV6-6 and TRBJ2-7; D ambiguous. CDR1 is MNHNY and CDR2 is SVGAGI in the germline V gene (reference sequence). The CDR3 covers 14 residues. V dropped 5 bases and J dropped 6 bases, with 17 bases sitting between them. DNA of the CDR3: TGTGCCAGCAGTCTTTCCTCCGGGCGTGGCGAGCAGTACTTC. It is translated as CASSLSSGRGEQYF.

Note on this clone: Within the sample, other DNA sequences also encode this same CDR3. The J gene is TRBJ2-3, the V gene TRBV18, with 9 bases fitting TRBD2. There are 15 residues in the CDR3. Germline CDR1 and CDR2: KGHSH and LQKENI. The V and J ends lost 4 bases and 1 base, in that order; junction bases with no gene match: 3. The CDR3 DNA sequence: TGTGCCAGCTCACAATTAGCGGGAGGCACAGATACGCAGTATTTT. It translates to CASSQLAGGTDTQYF.

V gene TRBV30 combines with J gene TRBJ1-2; D possibly corresponds to TRBD1 (6 bases). From germline, CDR1 is GTSNPN and CDR2 SVGIG (reference sequence). V gave up 4 bases and J gave up 8 bases, with 20 bases separating them. The CDR3 is 14 residues long. The CDR3 sequence is CAWTPSGGARGYTF. CDR3 DNA sequence: TGTGCCTGGACCCCCTCGGGGGGGGCGAGGGGCTACACCTTC.